The clone carrying this T cell receptor (beta chain) came up a few times. The antigen is undetermined. The CDR3 extends over 13 amino acids. Germline V gene lookup returns CDR1 DFQATT and CDR2 SNEGSKA (reference sequence). Germline trimming cut 6 bases from V and 4 bases from J; bases unmatched to any gene: 6. These data come from a study of T cell repertoires in cytomegalovirus infection. Study-level points and caveats: Clonotype analysis showed dominance of the ex vivo response by HLA-C-restricted CMV-specific TCR beta clonotypes.

TCRdb re-analysed the reads in MiXCR, keeping a single row per CDR3 protein. The data contain about 770,000 distinct CDR3 sequences, about 29% of them singletons. This sample comprised cultured CD8+ T cells from PBMCs, obtained from culture after CMV antigen stimulation. This rearrangement joins TRBV20-1 to TRBJ2-1, with 7 positions matching TRBD1. The clonotype originates from a human donor in good health (CMV status not recorded). Some clones in this sample may be carry-over from other donors' samples. The DNA of the CDR3 is TGCAGTGCGCTCCGGGACAGTTACAATGAGCAGTTCTTC. Translating gives CSALRDSYNEQFF.